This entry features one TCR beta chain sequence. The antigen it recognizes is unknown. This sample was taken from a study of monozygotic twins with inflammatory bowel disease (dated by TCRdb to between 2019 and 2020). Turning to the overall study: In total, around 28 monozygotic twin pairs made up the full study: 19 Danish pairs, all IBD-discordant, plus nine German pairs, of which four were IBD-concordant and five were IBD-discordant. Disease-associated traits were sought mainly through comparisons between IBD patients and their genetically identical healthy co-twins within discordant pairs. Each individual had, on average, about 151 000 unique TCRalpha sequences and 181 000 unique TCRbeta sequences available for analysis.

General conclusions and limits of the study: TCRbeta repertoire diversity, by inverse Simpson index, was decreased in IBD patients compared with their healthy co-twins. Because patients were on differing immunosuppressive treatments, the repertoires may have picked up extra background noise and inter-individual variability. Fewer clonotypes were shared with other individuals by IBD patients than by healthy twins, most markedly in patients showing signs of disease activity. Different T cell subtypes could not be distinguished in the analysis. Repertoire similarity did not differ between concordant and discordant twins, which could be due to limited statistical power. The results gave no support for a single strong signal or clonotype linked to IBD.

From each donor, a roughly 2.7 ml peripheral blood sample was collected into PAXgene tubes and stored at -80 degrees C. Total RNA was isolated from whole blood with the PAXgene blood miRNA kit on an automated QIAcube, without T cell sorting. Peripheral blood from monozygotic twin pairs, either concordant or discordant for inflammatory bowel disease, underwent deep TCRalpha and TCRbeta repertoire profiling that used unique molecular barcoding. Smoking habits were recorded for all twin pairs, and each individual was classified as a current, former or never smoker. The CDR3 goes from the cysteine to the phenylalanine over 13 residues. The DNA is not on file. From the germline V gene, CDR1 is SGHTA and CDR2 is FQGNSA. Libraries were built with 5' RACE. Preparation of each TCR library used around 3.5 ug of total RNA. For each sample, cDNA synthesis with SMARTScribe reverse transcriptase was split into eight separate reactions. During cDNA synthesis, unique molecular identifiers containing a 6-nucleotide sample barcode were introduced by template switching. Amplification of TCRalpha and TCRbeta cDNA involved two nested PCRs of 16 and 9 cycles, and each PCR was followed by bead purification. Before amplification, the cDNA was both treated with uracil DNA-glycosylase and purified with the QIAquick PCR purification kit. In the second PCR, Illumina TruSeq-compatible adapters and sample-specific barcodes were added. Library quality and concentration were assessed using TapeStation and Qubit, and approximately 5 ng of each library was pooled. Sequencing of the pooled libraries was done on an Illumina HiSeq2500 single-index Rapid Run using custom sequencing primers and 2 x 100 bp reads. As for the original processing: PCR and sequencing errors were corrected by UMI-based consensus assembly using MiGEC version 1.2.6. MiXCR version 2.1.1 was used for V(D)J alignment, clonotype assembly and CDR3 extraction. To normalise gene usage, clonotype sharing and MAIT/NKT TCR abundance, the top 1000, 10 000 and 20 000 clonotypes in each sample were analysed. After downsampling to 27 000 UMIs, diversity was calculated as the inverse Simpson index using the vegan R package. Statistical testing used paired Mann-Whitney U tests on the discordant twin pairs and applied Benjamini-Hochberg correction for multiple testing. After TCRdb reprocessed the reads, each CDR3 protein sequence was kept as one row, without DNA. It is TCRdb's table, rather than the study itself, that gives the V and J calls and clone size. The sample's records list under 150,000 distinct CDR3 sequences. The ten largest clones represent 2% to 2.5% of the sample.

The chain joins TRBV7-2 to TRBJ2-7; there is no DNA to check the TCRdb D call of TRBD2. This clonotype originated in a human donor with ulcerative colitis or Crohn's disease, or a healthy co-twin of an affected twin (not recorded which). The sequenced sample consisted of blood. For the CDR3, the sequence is CASRSRLAYEQYF.